This T cell receptor beta chain came from a study of post-analysis software for immune sequencing data (dated by TCRdb to the mid-2010s). Describing the broader study: The recorded disease courses included relapsing-remitting, secondary progressive and progressive-relapsing multiple sclerosis, and some patients had no subtype annotation. A subset of samples was prepared in parallel using single-end sample barcoding, then pooled and co-amplified after Illumina adapter ligation. The patient repertoires were set against around eleven previously published healthy control repertoires from donors whose ages ranged from 6 to 25 years. The investigation overall reported the following: Multiple sclerosis patients had significantly lower normalized Chao1 diversity than controls, a result that suggests substantial peripheral T-cell clonal expansion. The control group was slightly older than the multiple sclerosis patient group. Direct clustering with F measure showed strong co-clustering of samples prepared in the same batch, prompting a batch-effect correction. Significantly higher frequencies in patients than in controls were found for several TRBV segments, including TRBV5-6, TRBV5-1 and TRBV20-1.

Details on this clonotype: Its antigen is unknown. A junction end diverges from the germline sequence, so it may reflect a read error.

To demonstrate the VDJtools post-analysis software, TCR beta repertoires were profiled from the peripheral blood of some 12 young patients with multiple sclerosis. The patients with multiple sclerosis were children and adolescents between about 6 and 17 years of age. Libraries came from PCR. Data came from an Illumina HiSeq 2500. To reduce PCR and sequencing biases, unique molecular identifiers were built into the TCR beta cDNA libraries. Approximately 500,000 cDNA molecules were obtained for every 1 to 10 million input T cells, so each molecule roughly corresponded to one T cell. Patient libraries were prepared and sequenced with the same protocol used for the earlier healthy control dataset. Within a given batch, samples were prepared together, multiplexed and sequenced on the same HiSeq lane. Regarding the original processing steps: Raw barcoded reads were processed with MIGEC, discarding single-read molecular identifier groups before consensus assembly and CDR3 extraction. Clonotype tables were post-analysed with VDJtools, and diversity was normalized by down-sampling all datasets to the smallest sample size. To correct batch-related cross-sample contamination, repertoire overlap clustering matched CDR3 amino acid sequences but not nucleotide sequences. TCRdb redid the processing of the public reads, applying fastp at Q25 and MiXCR, and retained in-frame beta chains. Rows with a matching CDR3 protein are joined into one entry that keeps the most common DNA and genes. TCRdb, not the original authors, processed these V and J calls. The sample table contains hundreds of thousands of distinct CDR3 sequences; only one count was recorded for over 35% of them. The ten largest clones represent around 10% of the sample.

The CDR3 runs 13 residues from the cysteine to the phenylalanine. Only CDR3 DNA remains: 39 bases, in frame from the first base. CDR1 is given as SQVTM and CDR2 as ANQGSEA, both from the germline V gene. Sample: blood. The TCR originated in a girl aged 5-17 years with multiple sclerosis. The sequence links TRBV29-1 to TRBJ2-3; the best D guess is TRBD2, with 6 bases matching. The base sequence is TGCAGCGTGGAAGCGGGCGCGGCAGATACGCAGTATTTT. This yields the protein CSVEAGAADTQYF.